Listed below are T cell receptor beta chains from one sample, sequenced in a study of CD8+ T cells in alopecia areata. Some clones are missing from TCRdb's copy, which holds only in-frame ones; the method was immunoSEQ multiplex PCR. The table lists hundreds of thousands of clones, roughly 57% of them singletons. The starting material was CD4+ T cells sorted from blood, obtained at week 0. Source of these receptors: a human donor with alopecia areata. Each CDR3 is given with its conserved first and last residue. The D gene is left open where the match is weak. Expanded clones are given a class, and other clones once, few, many or no size at all.

cdr3_aa cdr3_nt v_call clone_size j_call d_call
CASSATSSTDTQYF TGTGCCAGCAGCGCCACTAGTTCTACAGATACGCAGTATTTT TRBV7-9 . TRBJ2-3 .
CSVEGSESSYNEQFF TGCAGCGTTGAGGGCTCTGAAAGCTCCTACAATGAGCAGTTCTTC TRBV29-1 few TRBJ2-1 .
CASSSQETQYF TGTGCCAGCAGCTCGCAAGAGACCCAGTACTTC TRBV7-9 few TRBJ2-5 .
CSVLGTADTDTQYF TGCAGCGTTCTCGGGACGGCGGACACAGATACGCAGTATTTT TRBV29-1 many TRBJ2-3 .
CASSVNLSRGEQYF TGTGCCAGCAGTGTGAACCTCAGCCGAGGGGAGCAGTACTTC TRBV2 . TRBJ2-7 .
CASRVANEQFF TGTGCCAGCAGGGTGGCCAATGAGCAGTTCTTC TRBV11-1 few TRBJ2-1 .
CASSPTLQGEQFF TGTGCCAGCTCACCAACTCTACAGGGCGAGCAGTTCTTC TRBV18 once TRBJ2-1 .
CSAYDSGSGNTIYF TGCAGCGCCTATGATTCGGGCTCTGGAAACACCATATATTTT TRBV29-1 . TRBJ1-3 .
CASSPGLQGFDTEAFF TGCGCCAGCAGTCCGGGGTTACAGGGTTTTGACACTGAAGCTTTCTTT TRBV5-1 . TRBJ1-1 .
CASSLARGRDEQYF TGCGCCAGCAGCTTGGCCCGGGGGCGGGACGAGCAGTACTTC TRBV5-1 . TRBJ2-7 .
CASSLRDRGYYNEQFF TGTGCCAGCAGCTTACGGGACAGGGGATACTACAATGAGCAGTTCTTC TRBV13 few TRBJ2-1 TRBD1
CASSQGLRGGQETQYF TGCGCCAGCAGCCAAGGTCTAAGGGGAGGTCAAGAGACCCAGTACTTC TRBV4-1 . TRBJ2-5 .
CSVRNSLYSGANVLTF TGCAGCGTTAGGAACAGCCTTTACTCTGGGGCCAACGTCCTGACTTTC TRBV29-1 . TRBJ2-6 .
CASSFSGPTDTQYF TGCGCCAGCAGCTTTAGCGGCCCCACAGATACGCAGTATTTT TRBV5-1 few TRBJ2-3 .